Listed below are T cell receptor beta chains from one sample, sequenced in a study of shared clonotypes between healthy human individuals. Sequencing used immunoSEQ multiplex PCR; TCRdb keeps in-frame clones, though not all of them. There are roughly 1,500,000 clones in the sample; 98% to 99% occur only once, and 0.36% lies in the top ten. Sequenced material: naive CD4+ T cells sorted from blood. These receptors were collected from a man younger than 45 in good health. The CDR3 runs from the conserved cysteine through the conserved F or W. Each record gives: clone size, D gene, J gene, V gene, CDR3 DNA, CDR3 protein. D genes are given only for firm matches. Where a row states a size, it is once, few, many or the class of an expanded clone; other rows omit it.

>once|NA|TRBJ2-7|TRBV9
TGTGCCAGCAGCGTAGGTTCGGGGGCTACCTACGAGCAGTACTTC
CASSVGSGATYEQYF
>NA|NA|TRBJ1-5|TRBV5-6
TGTGCCAGCAGCTTACCAGGAGAACAGCCCCAGCATTTT
CASSLPGEQPQHF
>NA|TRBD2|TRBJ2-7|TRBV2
TGTGCCAGCAGTGGGGGACTAGGAGCCTACGAGCAGTACTTC
CASSGGLGAYEQYF
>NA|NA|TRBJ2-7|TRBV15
TGTGCCACCCCAGCCACGGGAGAGACGGGCGAGCAGTACTTC
CATPATGETGEQYF
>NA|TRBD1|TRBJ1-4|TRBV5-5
TGTGCCAGCAGAAAAGACCAGGGGGCGTCTAATGAAAAACTGTTTTTT
CASRKDQGASNEKLFF
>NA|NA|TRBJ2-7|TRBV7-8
TGTGCCAGCACCCCCTTAAGTGGAGGTCCCTACGAGCAGTACTTC
CASTPLSGGPYEQYF
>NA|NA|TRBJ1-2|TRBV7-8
TGTGCCAGCAGCTCCGCCCGGACGGCCCCGTCTAACTATGGCTACACCTTC
CASSSARTAPSNYGYTF
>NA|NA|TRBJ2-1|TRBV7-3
TGTGCCAGCAGCTTAATCAGCGGCTACAATGAGCAGTTCTTC
CASSLISGYNEQFF
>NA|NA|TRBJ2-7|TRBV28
TGTGCCAGCAGTCTGTTGGGTCGCGAGCAGTACTTC
CASSLLGREQYF
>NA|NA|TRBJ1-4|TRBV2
TGTGCCAGCAGTCCCGGCGGGGGCAGGTTATCCGAAAAACTGTTTTTT
CASSPGGGRLSEKLFF
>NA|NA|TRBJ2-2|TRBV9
TGTGCCAGCAGCGTAGCGTACACCGGGGAGCTGTTTTTT
CASSVAYTGELFF
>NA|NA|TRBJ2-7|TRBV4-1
TGCGCCAGCAGCCAAGGTCTCGCCTACGAGCAGTACTTC
CASSQGLAYEQYF
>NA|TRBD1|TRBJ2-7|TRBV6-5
TGTGCCAGCAGTTCCGACAGGGGTGGTGAGCAGTACTTC
CASSSDRGGEQYF
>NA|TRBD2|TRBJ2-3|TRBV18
TGTGCCAGCTCACCAGGGACGGGGGGAGATACGCAGTATTTT
CASSPGTGGDTQYF
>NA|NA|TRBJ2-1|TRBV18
TGTGCCAGCTCACCCAACTCAGGCTCCTACAATGAGCAGTTCTTC
CASSPNSGSYNEQFF
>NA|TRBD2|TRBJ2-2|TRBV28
TGTGCCGCCAATCCCGGGGGGAGGGCCCGGACCGGGGAGCTGTTTTTT
CAANPGGRARTGELFF
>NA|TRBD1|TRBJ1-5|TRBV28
TGTGCCAGCAGTACCAATACAGGGGCGCGTGGGCCCCAGCATTTT
CASSTNTGARGPQHF
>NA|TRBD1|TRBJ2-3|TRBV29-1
TGCAGCGTGACACAGGGGGCGTATACGCAGTATTTT
CSVTQGAYTQYF
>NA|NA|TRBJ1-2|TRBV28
TGTGCCAGCAGGCAGGCGAGCTATGGCTACACCTTC
CASRQASYGYTF
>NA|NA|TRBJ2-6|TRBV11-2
TGTGCCAGCAGCCTGATAAACTCTGGGGCCAACGTCCTGACTTTC
CASSLINSGANVLTF
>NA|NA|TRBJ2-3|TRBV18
TGTGCCAGCTCACCATGGACTTCTAGCACAGATACGCAGTATTTT
CASSPWTSSTDTQYF
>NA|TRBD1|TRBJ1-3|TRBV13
TGTGCCAGCAGCTTACTCCAGGGGGCATCTGGAAACACCATATATTTT
CASSLLQGASGNTIYF
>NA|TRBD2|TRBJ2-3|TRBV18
TGTGCCAGCTCACCTATCACCCCGCGGGGGAGCACAGATACGCAGTATTTT
CASSPITPRGSTDTQYF
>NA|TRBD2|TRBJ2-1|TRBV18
TGTGCCAGCTCACCACTGGCGGGAGGGCCTGGTAATGAGCAGTTCTTC
CASSPLAGGPGNEQFF